The 18 T cell receptor beta chains below were found in one sample sequenced in a study of regulatory T cells in long-lasting Graves disease. iRepertoire HTBI primers and Arm-PCR of CDR3 regions built TCR beta libraries. MiXCR, applied by TCRdb to the multiplex PCR reads, yields one record per CDR3 protein. Of some 500,000 distinct CDR3 sequences in the sample, 16% were seen once. Time point defined: newly diagnosed GD, antithyroid drugs for less than 3 months. Extracted RNA from PBMCs served as the source of the TCR library. This same sample was also taken into another study, of T cells in Graves' hyperthyroidism and ophthalmopathy.

The sample here was peripheral blood mononuclear cells (PBMCs), taken at new diagnosis, from a patient treated with antithyroid drugs. Receptors originate from a middle-aged woman with Graves disease.

A few counts support this clonotype. The chain recombines TRBV12-3 or TRBV12-4 with TRBJ1-5; D ambiguous. The V end was cut by 5 bases, the J end by 6 bases, with 14 bases between. The CDR3 is 14 residues long. CDR3 sequence (DNA): TGTGCCAGCAGTGCTGTGATCGAAGGTCAGCCCCAGCATTTT. Its translation is CASSAVIEGQPQHF.

Concerning this clonotype itself: This could be a read error, since a much larger clone is one nucleotide away. J is TRBJ1-1 and V is TRBV29-1, with D possibly matching TRBD1 (5 bases). Germline lookup yields CDR1 SQVTM and CDR2 ANQGSEA. This CDR3 region has 12 residues. The DNA of the CDR3 is TGCGGCGTTGCAAGCAGGGACACTGAAGCTTTCTTT. Translating it yields CGVASRDTEAFF.

The DNA for the CDR3 is TGTGCCAGCGCAGGACAGCTTTTTAACACTGAAGCTTTCTTT. It translates to CASAGQLFNTEAFF. The chain couples TRBV27 to TRBJ1-1; D is perhaps TRBD1 (6 bases). The germline CDR1 and CDR2 sequences are MNHEY and SMNVEV (reference sequence). With 8 bases removed from V and 2 bases from J, the gap between germline ends came to 15 bases. CDR3 length equals 14 residues.

This clonotype was observed many times. The genes are TRBV30 and TRBJ2-2; a weak D match, TRBD1 (5 bases). Germline CDR1 GTSNPN, CDR2 SVGIG (reference sequence). The CDR3 is made up of 13 amino acids. Trimming pared 0 bases from V and 6 bases from J, leaving 8 bases between. The CDR3 loop reads CAWSVWGSGELFF. CDR3 DNA sequence: TGTGCCTGGAGTGTATGGGGCTCCGGGGAGCTGTTTTTT.

This clonotype turned up a few times. CDR3 in DNA: TGTGCCTGGAGTGTACAAATAGGACGGACATCTGGGGCCAACGTCCTGACTTTC. It specifies CAWSVQIGRTSGANVLTF. V gene TRBV30 combines with J gene TRBJ2-6, with D maybe TRBD1 (5 bases). The CDR3 is 18 amino acids. Looked up from germline, CDR1 is GTSNPN and CDR2 is SVGIG (reference sequence). V was trimmed by 0 bases and J by 1 base, leaving 16 bases between them.

This clonotype has at least ten counts. The rearrangement links TRBV11-2 to TRBJ2-7; maybe TRBD2 (5 bases). Germline V gene data show CDR1 as SGHAT and CDR2 as FQNNGV. Trimming cost V 0 bases and J 3 bases, with 15 bases left between them. The CDR3 totals 16 residues. CDR3 nucleotide sequence: TGTGCCAGCAGCTTAGACCCTAGCTGGATGGGCTACGAGCAGTACTTC. Encoded protein: CASSLDPSWMGYEQYF.

V usage is TRBV6-1 and J usage is TRBJ1-2; tentatively, D is TRBD1 (5 bases). The germline gives CDR1 MNHNS, CDR2 SASEGT. Trimming left V 5 bases short and J 4 bases short, with 20 bases between. The CDR3 contains 16 residues. This CDR3 reads CASSKSPRGLGYGYTF. CDR3 in DNA: TGTGCCAGCAGTAAAAGCCCCCGGGGCCTCGGCTATGGCTACACCTTC.

This chain connects TRBV6-5 to TRBJ1-1; D remains unclear. The V and J ends lost 0 bases and 4 bases respectively, with 9 bases between them. Germline assignment: CDR1 MNHEY and CDR2 SVGAGI. CDR3 size: 14 residues. The CDR3: CASSYSRAGTEAFF. In DNA, the CDR3 is TGTGCCAGCAGTTACTCACGGGCGGGCACTGAAGCTTTCTTT.

The chain combines TRBV5-1 with TRBJ2-7; D gene unclear. This CDR3 is built from 13 residues. V shed 4 bases and J shed 3 bases, with 11 bases lying between them. Germline-derived CDR1 and CDR2 are SGHRS and YFSETQ. Here the CDR3 reads CASSPANNYEQYF. CDR3 coding DNA: TGCGCCAGCAGCCCGGCCAATAACTACGAGCAGTACTTC.

This clonotype turned up a few times. The gene calls are TRBV7-9 and TRBJ2-2, with D tentatively TRBD1 or TRBD2 (6 bases each). This CDR3 region has 16 residues. Trimming took 5 bases from V and 3 from J, leaving 16 bases between them. Germline CDR1 is SEHNR and CDR2 is FQNEAQ (reference sequence). CDR3 DNA: TGTGCCAGCAGCCGGCATACAGGGAGGCACACCGGGGAGCTGTTTTTT. This translates into CASSRHTGRHTGELFF.

Details on this clonotype: A much larger clone differs by one base, so this may be a read error. The V gene is TRBV3-1, the J gene TRBJ1-1; D is perhaps TRBD1 (5 bases). In germline, CDR1 is LGHDT, CDR2 YNNKEL (reference sequence). The CDR3 loop spans 14 amino acids. CDR3 nucleotide sequence: TGTGCCAGCATTCGGGCAGGGCCGAACGCTGAAGCTTTCTTT. It codes for CASIRAGPNAEAFF.

The table lists this clonotype with a few counts. As DNA, the CDR3 is TGTGCCATGGCCTCGACTAGCGGGGTTAACAATGAGCAGTTCTTC. Translating gives CAMASTSGVNNEQFF. The chain joins TRBV10-3 to TRBJ2-1, with 11 nucleotides matching TRBD2. The CDR3 sequence is 15 residues long. Per germline, CDR1 ENHRY and CDR2 SYGVKD. V shed 9 bases, J shed 5 bases, and the junction held 9 bases outside the gene matches.

This clonotype was detected a few times. The gene calls are TRBV20-1 and TRBJ1-1; 9 bases map to TRBD1. The germline gives CDR1 DFQATT, CDR2 SNEGSKA (reference sequence). The CDR3 runs 13 residues. The V gene end was trimmed by 6 bases and the J gene end by 2 bases; junction bases not matched to a gene: 4. Written as DNA, the CDR3 is TGCAGTGCCCCGGGACAGGGAAACACTGAAGCTTTCTTT. Its protein is CSAPGQGNTEAFF.

This clonotype was observed many times. The rearrangement links TRBV28 to TRBJ2-1; the D gene is possibly TRBD1 (6 bases). V lost 5 bases to trimming and J lost 8 bases, with 10 bases between them. This CDR3 has 12 amino acids. The germline CDR1 and CDR2 sequences are MDHEN and SYDVKM. CDR3 DNA sequence: TGTGCCAGCAGTCAACAGGGAGATGAGCAGTTCTTC. Translated: CASSQQGDEQFF.

As regards this clonotype: A far larger clone is a single base away, which makes a read error likely. V and J are TRBV2 and TRBJ2-1; the D gene is possibly TRBD1 (6 bases). CDR3 length: 12 amino acids. CDR1 and CDR2 (germline): SNHLY, FYNNEI. The V gene lost 7 bases and the J gene lost 10 bases, with 14 bases spanning the gap. The CDR3 DNA reads as TGTGCCAGCACGGGACACCCCTCCGAGCAGTTCTTC. This sequence encodes CASTGHPSEQFF.

This clonotype occurred a few times. The V gene is TRBV11-2, the J gene TRBJ2-4; perhaps D is TRBD1 or TRBD2 (5 bases each). CDR3 size: 16 residues. V was shortened by 3 bases and J by 1 base, with 13 bases between the two germline ends. CDR1 is SGHAT and CDR2 is FQNNGV in the germline V gene. The CDR3 loop reads CASSLGRGRAKNIQYF. CDR3 coding DNA: TGTGCCAGCAGCTTGGGACGGGGAAGGGCCAAAAACATTCAGTACTTC.

This clonotype was detected ten times or more. The CDR3 loop is CASSLDFDGQGFYNEQFF. CDR3 bases: TGTGCCAGCAGCTTAGATTTTGACGGACAGGGATTTTACAATGAGCAGTTCTTC. The chain has TRBV11-2 and TRBJ2-1; 8 nucleotides align to TRBD1. The CDR3 totals 18 residues. Germline V gene lookup returns CDR1 SGHAT and CDR2 FQNNGV. V was clipped by 0 bases and J by 4 bases; unmatched bases: 11.

This clonotype came up many times. V and J are TRBV11-2 and TRBJ2-5, with unresolved D. Per the germline V gene, CDR1 is SGHAT and CDR2 is FQNNGV. The CDR3 extends over 16 amino acids. V lost 4 bases to trimming and J lost 2 bases, with 17 bases between them. This chain's CDR3 is CASSYGSSVPQETQYF. CDR3 nucleotides: TGTGCCAGCAGCTACGGGTCCAGCGTTCCTCAAGAGACCCAGTACTTC. The full variable domain, its missing parts supplied by reference TRBV11-2 and TRBJ2-5, is EAGVAQSPRYKIIEKRQSVAFWCNPISGHATLYWYQQILGQGPKLLIQFQNNGVVDDSQLPKDRFSAERLKGVDSTLKIQPAKLEDSAVYLCASSYGSSVPQETQYFGPGTRLLVL.